Listed here is a single T cell receptor (beta chain). Here immunoSEQ multiplex PCR was the method, and the copy in TCRdb shows in-frame clones only, minus some. The sample holds 300,000 or so clones, approximately 90% seen once. CDR3 length: 16 residues. V lost 0 bases to trimming and J lost 0 bases, with 10 bases between them. Germline V gives CDR1 SGHRS, CDR2 YFSETQ. These data come from a study of blood T cell repertoires in COVID-19. Across the study: Some COVID-19 samples were acute and others convalescent; all came from the United States, Italy and Spain. PBMCs, B-cell-depleted T cells, or T cells provided the cDNA or gDNA that made up the material.

Sequenced input: peripheral blood. This chain joins TRBV5-1 and TRBJ2-1, with D perhaps matching TRBD2 (5 bases). This clonotype was obtained from a woman aged 40-49 years with acute or convalescent COVID-19. CDR3 region: CASSLAAGRSYNEQFF. The CDR3 DNA reads TGCGCCAGCAGCTTGGCCGCGGGTCGCTCCTACAATGAGCAGTTCTTC.